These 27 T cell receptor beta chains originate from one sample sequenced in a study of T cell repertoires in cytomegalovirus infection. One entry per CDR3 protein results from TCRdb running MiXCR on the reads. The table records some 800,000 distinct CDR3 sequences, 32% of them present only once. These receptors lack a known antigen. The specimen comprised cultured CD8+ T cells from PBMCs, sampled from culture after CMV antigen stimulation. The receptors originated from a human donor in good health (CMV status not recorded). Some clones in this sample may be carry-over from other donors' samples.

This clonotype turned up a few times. CDR3 in amino acids: CASSFGTGHSNQPQHF. CDR3 DNA sequence: TGTGCCAGCAGCTTTGGGACAGGCCATAGCAATCAGCCCCAGCATTTT. The chain is built from TRBV28 and TRBJ1-5, with 8 nucleotides matching TRBD1. V shed 6 bases, J shed 0 bases, and the junction held 7 bases outside the gene matches. Per germline, CDR1 MDHEN and CDR2 SYDVKM. The CDR3 extends over 16 amino acids.

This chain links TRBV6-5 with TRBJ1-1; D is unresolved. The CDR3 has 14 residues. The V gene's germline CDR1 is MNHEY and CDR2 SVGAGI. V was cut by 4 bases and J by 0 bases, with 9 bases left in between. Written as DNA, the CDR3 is TGTGCCAGCAGTTTCCGGGCCTTGAACACTGAAGCTTTCTTT. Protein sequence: CASSFRALNTEAFF.

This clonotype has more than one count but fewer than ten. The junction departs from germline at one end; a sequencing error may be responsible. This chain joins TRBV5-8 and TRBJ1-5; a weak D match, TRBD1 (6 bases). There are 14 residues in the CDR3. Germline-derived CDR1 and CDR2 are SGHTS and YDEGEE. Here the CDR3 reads CAGRARGGGQPQHF. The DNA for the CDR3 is TGTGCCGGCAGGGCCCGTGGGGGCGGACAGCCCCAGCATTTT.

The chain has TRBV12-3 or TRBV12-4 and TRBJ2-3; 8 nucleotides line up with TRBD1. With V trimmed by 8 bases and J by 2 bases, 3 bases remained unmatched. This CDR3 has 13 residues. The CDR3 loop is CASGTGHTDTQYF. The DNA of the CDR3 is TGTGCCAGCGGGACAGGCCACACAGATACGCAGTATTTT.

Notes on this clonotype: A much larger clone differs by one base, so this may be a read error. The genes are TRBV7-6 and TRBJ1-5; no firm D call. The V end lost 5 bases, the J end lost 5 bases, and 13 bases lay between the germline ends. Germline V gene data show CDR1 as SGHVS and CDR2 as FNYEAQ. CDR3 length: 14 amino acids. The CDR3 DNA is TGTGCCAGCAGCCCCTGGAGAGGCTATCAGCCCCAGCATTTT. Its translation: CASSPWRGYQPQHF.

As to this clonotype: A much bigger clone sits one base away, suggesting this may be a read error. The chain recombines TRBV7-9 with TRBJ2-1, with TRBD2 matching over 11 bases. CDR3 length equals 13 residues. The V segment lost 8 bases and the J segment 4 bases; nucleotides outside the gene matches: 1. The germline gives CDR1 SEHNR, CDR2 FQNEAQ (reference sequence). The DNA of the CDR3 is TGTGCCAGCCCTAGCGGGGGGTACAATGAGCAGTTCTTC. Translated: CASPSGGYNEQFF. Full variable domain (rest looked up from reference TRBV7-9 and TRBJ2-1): DTGVSQNPRHKITKRGQNVTFRCDPISEHNRLYWYRQTLGQGPEFLTYFQNEAQLEKSRLLSDRFSAERPKGSFSTLEIQRTEQGDSAMYLCASPSGGYNEQFFGPGTRLTVL.

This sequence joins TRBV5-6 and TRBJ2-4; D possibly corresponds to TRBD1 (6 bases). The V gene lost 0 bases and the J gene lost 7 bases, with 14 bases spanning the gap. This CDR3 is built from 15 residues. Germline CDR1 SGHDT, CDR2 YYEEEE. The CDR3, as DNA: TGTGCCAGCAGCTTGGGAACAGGGTGGACGAACATTCAGTACTTC. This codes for CASSLGTGWTNIQYF.

This chain's CDR3 is CASSTDRWDRESSYNSPLHF. In nucleotides, the CDR3 is TGTGCCAGCAGTACCGACAGATGGGACAGAGAGAGCTCCTATAATTCACCCCTCCACTTT. The chain has TRBV6-2 or TRBV6-3 and TRBJ1-6; 7 bases align to TRBD1. CDR3 size: 20 residues. Germline CDR1 MNHEY, CDR2 SVGEGT. V shed 5 bases, J shed 0 bases, and the junction held 16 bases outside the gene matches.

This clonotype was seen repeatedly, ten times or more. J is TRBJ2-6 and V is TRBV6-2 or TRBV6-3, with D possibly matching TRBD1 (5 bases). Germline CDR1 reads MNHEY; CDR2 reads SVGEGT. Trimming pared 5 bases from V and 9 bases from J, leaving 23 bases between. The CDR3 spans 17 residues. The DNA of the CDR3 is TGTGCCAGCAGTGATCCCCTAACAGGATTTAACGGCAACGTCCTGACTTTC. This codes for CASSDPLTGFNGNVLTF.

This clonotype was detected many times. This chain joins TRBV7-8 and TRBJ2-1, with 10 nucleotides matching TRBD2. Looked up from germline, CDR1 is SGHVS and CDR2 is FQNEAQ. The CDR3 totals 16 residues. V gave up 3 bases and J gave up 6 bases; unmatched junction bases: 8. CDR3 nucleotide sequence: TGTGCCAGCAGCTTCCCCCGGGGACTAGCGTCCAATGAGCAGTTCTTC. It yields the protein CASSFPRGLASNEQFF. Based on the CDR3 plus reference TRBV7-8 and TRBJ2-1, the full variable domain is GAGVSQSPRYKVAKRGQDVALRCDPISGHVSLFWYQQALGQGPEFLTYFQNEAQLDKSGLPSDRFFAERPEGSVSTLKIQRTQQEDSAVYLCASSFPRGLASNEQFFGPGTRLTVL.

The CDR3 loop reads CASSSVQSSYNEQFF. The CDR3 coding sequence is TGTGCCAGCAGTTCGGTTCAAAGCTCCTACAATGAGCAGTTCTTC. The chain combines TRBV28 with TRBJ2-1; no definite D call. The CDR3 totals 15 residues. Germline assignment: CDR1 MDHEN and CDR2 SYDVKM. Trimming removed 4 bases at V and 0 bases at J, with 10 bases between.

The chain's CDR3 is CASSYPPGQALYEQYV. Written as DNA, the CDR3 is TGTGCCAGCAGTTACCCTCCGGGACAGGCGCTTTACGAGCAGTACGTC. This chain joins TRBV6-6 and TRBJ2-7, with 8 bases identical to TRBD1. Germline trimming cut 2 bases from V and 4 bases from J; bases unmatched to any gene: 10. The CDR3 contains 16 residues. Germline assignment: CDR1 MNHNY and CDR2 SVGAGI (reference sequence).

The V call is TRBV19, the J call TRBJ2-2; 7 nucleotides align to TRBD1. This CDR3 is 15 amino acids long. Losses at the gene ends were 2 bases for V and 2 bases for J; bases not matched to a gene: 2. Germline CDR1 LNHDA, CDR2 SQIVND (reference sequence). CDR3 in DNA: TGTGCCAGTAGTATAACAGGGGCTAACACCGGGGAGCTGTTTTTT. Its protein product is CASSITGANTGELFF.

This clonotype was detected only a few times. For the CDR3, the DNA is TGTGCCAGCAGTTTGGCCCGGGACCGTGAAAACAATCAGCCCCAGCATTTT. Translated, it gives CASSLARDRENNQPQHF. The chain uses TRBV12-3 or TRBV12-4 and TRBJ1-5; D might be TRBD1 (5 bases). The CDR3 is 17 amino acids. Trimming took off 3 bases at V and 3 bases at J, with 18 bases between the two ends.

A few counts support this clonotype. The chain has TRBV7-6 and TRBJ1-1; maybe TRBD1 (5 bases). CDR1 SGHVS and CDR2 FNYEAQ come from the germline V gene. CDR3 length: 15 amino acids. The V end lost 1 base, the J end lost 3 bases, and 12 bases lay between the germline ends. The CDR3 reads CASSLEVGDYTEAFF. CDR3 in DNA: TGTGCCAGCAGCTTAGAGGTGGGGGACTACACTGAAGCTTTCTTT.

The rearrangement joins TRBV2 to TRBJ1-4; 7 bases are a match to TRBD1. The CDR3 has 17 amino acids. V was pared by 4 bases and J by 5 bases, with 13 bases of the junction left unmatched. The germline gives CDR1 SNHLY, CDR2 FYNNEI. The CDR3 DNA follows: TGTGCCAGCAGTGCTCAGGGGGAACCCTATTTAAATGAAAAACTGTTTTTT. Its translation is CASSAQGEPYLNEKLFF.

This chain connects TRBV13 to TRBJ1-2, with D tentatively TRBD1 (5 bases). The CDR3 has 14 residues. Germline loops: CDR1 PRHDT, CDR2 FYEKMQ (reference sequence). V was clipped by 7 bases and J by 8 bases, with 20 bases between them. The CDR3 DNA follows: TGTGCCAGCACCAGTACGGGGCTTCCAGGGGGCTACACCTTC. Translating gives CASTSTGLPGGYTF.

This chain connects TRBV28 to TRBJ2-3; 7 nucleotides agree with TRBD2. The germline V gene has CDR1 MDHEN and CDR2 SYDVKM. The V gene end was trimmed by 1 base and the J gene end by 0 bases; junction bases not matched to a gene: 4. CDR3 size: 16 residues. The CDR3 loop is CASSLSSGASTDTQYF. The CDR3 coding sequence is TGTGCCAGCAGTTTATCGAGCGGGGCTAGCACAGATACGCAGTATTTT.

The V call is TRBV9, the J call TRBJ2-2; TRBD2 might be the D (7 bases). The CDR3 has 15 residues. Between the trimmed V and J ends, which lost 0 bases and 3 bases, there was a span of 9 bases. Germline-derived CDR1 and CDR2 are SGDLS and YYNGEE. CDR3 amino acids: CASSVGGGYTGELFF. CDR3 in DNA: TGTGCCAGCAGCGTAGGGGGGGGCTACACCGGGGAGCTGTTTTTT.

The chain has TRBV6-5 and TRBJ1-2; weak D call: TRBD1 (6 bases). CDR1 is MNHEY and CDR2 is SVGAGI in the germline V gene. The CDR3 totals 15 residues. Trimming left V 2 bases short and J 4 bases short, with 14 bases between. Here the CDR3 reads CASSYGPQGSYGYTF. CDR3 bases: TGTGCCAGCAGTTACGGTCCACAGGGAAGCTATGGCTACACCTTC.

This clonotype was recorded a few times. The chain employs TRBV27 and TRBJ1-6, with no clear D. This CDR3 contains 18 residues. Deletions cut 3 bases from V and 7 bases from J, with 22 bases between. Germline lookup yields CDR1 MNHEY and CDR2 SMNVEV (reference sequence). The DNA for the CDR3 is TGTGCCAGCAGTTTTTTGGGGAACCCTGGGGTTCGCAATTCACCCCTCCACTTT. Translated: CASSFLGNPGVRNSPLHF.

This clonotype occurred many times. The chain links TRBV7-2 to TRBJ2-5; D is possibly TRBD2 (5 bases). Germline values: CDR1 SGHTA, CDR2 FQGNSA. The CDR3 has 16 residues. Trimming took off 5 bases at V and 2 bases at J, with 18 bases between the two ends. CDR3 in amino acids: CASSTPFFRGQETQYF. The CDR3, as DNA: TGTGCCAGCAGCACTCCCTTTTTCCGGGGTCAAGAGACCCAGTACTTC.

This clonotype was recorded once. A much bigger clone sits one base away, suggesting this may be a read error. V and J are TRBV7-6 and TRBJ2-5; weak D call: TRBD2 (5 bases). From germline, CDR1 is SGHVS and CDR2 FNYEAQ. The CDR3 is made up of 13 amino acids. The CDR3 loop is CASNLLGEETQYF. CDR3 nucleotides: TGTGCCAGCAACTTACTCGGGGAAGAGACCCAGTACTTC.

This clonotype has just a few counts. CDR3 DNA: TGTGCCAGCAGCTTAGTAGCTAGCGGGGCAGATACGCAGTATTTT. Amino acid sequence: CASSLVASGADTQYF. The chain links TRBV11-2 to TRBJ2-3; 9 positions match TRBD2. Unmatched junction bases numbered 3, after V lost 1 base and J lost 4 bases. CDR1 and CDR2 from the germline V gene are SGHAT and FQNNGV. This CDR3 spans 15 amino acids.

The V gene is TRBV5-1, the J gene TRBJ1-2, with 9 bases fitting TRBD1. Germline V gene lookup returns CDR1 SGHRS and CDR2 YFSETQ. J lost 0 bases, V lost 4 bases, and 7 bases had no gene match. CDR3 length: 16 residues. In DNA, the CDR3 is TGCGCCAGCAGCCAGGGACAGGGCTCGCCTAACTATGGCTACACCTTC. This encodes CASSQGQGSPNYGYTF.

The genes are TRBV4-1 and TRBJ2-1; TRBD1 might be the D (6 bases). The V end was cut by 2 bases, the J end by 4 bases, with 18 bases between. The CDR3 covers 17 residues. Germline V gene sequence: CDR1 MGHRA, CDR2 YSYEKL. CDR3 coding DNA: TGCGCCAGCAGCCAATACCTCCGGGACATTGCTTACAATGAGCAGTTCTTC. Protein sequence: CASSQYLRDIAYNEQFF.

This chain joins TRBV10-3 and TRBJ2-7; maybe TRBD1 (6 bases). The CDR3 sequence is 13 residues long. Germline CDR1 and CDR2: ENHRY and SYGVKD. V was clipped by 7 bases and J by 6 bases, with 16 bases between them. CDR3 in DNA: TGTGCCATCAAAATGGGACAACCGGGCGAGCAGTACTTC. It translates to CAIKMGQPGEQYF.